This T cell receptor (beta chain) stems from a study of T-cell reconstitution after alpha-beta-depleted transplantation in children. CDR3 length: 15 amino acids. The V gene's germline CDR1 is LGHNA and CDR2 YSLEER. Trimming at V came to 4 bases and at J to 6 bases, leaving 9 bases not matched to a gene. Library preparation (for TCRbeta) was performed with unique molecular identifiers. TCRdb ran MiXCR on the PCR reads and lists one entry per CDR3 protein. Among 450,000 to 600,000 distinct CDR3 sequences listed, 10% to 15% were seen once. V usage is TRBV4-3 and J usage is TRBJ2-7; TRBD2 aligns across 10 bases. The sample was PBMCs, mostly from graft donor cells, taken 360 days after TCRalphabeta/CD19-depleted stem cell transplant. This receptor was taken from a male patient aged 5 to 17 who had a stem cell transplant for acute myeloid leukemia, so the T cells may come from the graft donor. This chain's CDR3 is CASSPFLAGVGEQYF. CDR3 nucleotides: TGCGCCAGCAGCCCGTTCCTAGCGGGAGTAGGCGAGCAGTACTTC.